A selection of T cell receptor beta chains follows, all from one sample in a study of sequential checkpoint blockade in melanoma. Assay: immunoSEQ multiplex PCR; the TCRdb copy retains only in-frame clones and omits some. The sample has some 31,000 clones; 65% to 90% are singletons. This sample comprised CD8+ T cells sorted from blood (inferred from file names), obtained from a patient given nivolumab and ipilimumab in sequence. The receptors here all came from a human donor with melanoma. Both conserved end residues are part of each CDR3. D genes are given only for firm matches. Size values are once, few and many counts, or a class for expanded clones, and some rows have none.

V: TRBV6-6; size: once; J: TRBJ2-7; D: .; CDR3: CASGGEQYF; DNA: TGTGCCAGCGGAGGCGAGCAGTACTTC
V: TRBV29-1; size: .; J: TRBJ2-6; D: .; CDR3: CSVGLPNGANVLTF; DNA: TGCAGCGTTGGCCTACCCAACGGGGCCAACGTCCTGACTTTC
V: TRBV10-3; size: .; J: TRBJ2-5; D: .; CDR3: CAITNSFQETQYF; DNA: TGTGCCATCACCAACAGCTTCCAAGAGACCCAGTACTTC
V: TRBV9; size: .; J: TRBJ2-2; D: .; CDR3: CASSVGGGLDTGELFF; DNA: TGTGCCAGCAGCGTAGGAGGAGGGCTGGACACCGGGGAGCTGTTTTTT
V: TRBV6-4; size: .; J: TRBJ1-1; D: .; CDR3: CASSDSGTSKAFF; DNA: TGTGCCAGCAGTGACAGCGGGACAAGTAAAGCTTTCTTT
V: TRBV7-8; size: .; J: TRBJ1-3; D: .; CDR3: CASSLGGVYSGNTIYF; DNA: TGTGCCAGCAGCCTAGGGGGGGTCTACTCTGGAAACACCATATATTTT
V: TRBV19; size: .; J: TRBJ1-1; D: .; CDR3: CASSPQGSEAFF; DNA: TGTGCCAGTAGTCCTCAGGGATCTGAAGCTTTCTTT
V: TRBV29-1; size: .; J: TRBJ2-2; D: .; CDR3: CSVVRGGVEDTGELFF; DNA: TGCAGCGTTGTTCGCGGCGGGGTAGAGGACACCGGGGAGCTGTTTTTT
V: TRBV15; size: once; J: TRBJ2-4; D: .; CDR3: CATSSYLESLAKNIQYF; DNA: TGTGCCACCAGCTCCTACCTTGAGTCCCTGGCCAAAAACATTCAGTACTTC
V: TRBV5-6; size: .; J: TRBJ2-7; D: TRBD1; CDR3: CASSWDRGSYEQYF; DNA: TGTGCCAGCAGCTGGGACAGGGGCTCCTACGAGCAGTACTTC
V: TRBV4-1; size: few; J: TRBJ1-1; D: .; CDR3: CASSQRGGNTEAFF; DNA: TGCGCCAGCAGCCAAAGGGGAGGGAACACTGAAGCTTTCTTT
V: TRBV19; size: .; J: TRBJ1-2; D: TRBD1; CDR3: CASMGPGQYNYGYTF; DNA: TGTGCCAGTATGGGGCCGGGACAGTATAACTATGGCTACACCTTC
V: TRBV5-4; size: .; J: TRBJ2-7; D: .; CDR3: CASSFGGAPYEQYF; DNA: TGTGCCAGCAGCTTTGGGGGGGCCCCCTACGAGCAGTACTTC
V: TRBV2; size: few; J: TRBJ2-1; D: .; CDR3: CASGVGDTHPKMSYNEQFF; DNA: TGTGCCAGCGGGGTTGGGGACACTCACCCCAAAATGTCCTACAATGAGCAGTTCTTC
V: TRBV19; size: .; J: TRBJ2-7; D: TRBD1; CDR3: CASSVRTGDYEQYF; DNA: TGTGCCAGTAGTGTCCGGACAGGGGATTACGAGCAGTACTTC
V: TRBV11-2; size: .; J: TRBJ2-1; D: TRBD2; CDR3: CASSLAGTSGSNEQFF; DNA: TGTGCCAGCAGCTTAGCCGGGACTAGCGGGAGTAATGAGCAGTTCTTC
V: TRBV28; size: .; J: TRBJ2-7; D: TRBD1; CDR3: CASSSTGGSYEQYF; DNA: TGTGCCAGCAGTTCGACAGGGGGCTCCTACGAGCAGTACTTC
V: TRBV27; size: once; J: TRBJ1-1; D: TRBD1; CDR3: CASMDRVSIGEAFF; DNA: TGTGCCAGCATGGACAGGGTTTCAATAGGTGAAGCTTTCTTT
V: TRBV6-7; size: .; J: TRBJ1-2; D: .; CDR3: CASSHPDKINYGYTF; DNA: TGTGCCAGCAGCCATCCGGACAAGATTAACTATGGCTACACCTTC
V: TRBV4-3; size: .; J: TRBJ2-2; D: .; CDR3: CASSQKGVEGYTGELFF; DNA: TGCGCCAGCAGCCAAAAGGGGGTCGAGGGCTACACCGGGGAGCTGTTTTTT
V: TRBV9; size: .; J: TRBJ2-3; D: TRBD2; CDR3: CASSLPGRVAGGTTDTQYF; DNA: TGTGCCAGCAGCCTCCCAGGGAGGGTGGCGGGGGGGACCACAGATACGCAGTATTTT
V: TRBV7-2; size: once; J: TRBJ2-2; D: .; CDR3: CASSFGGYTGELFF; DNA: TGTGCCAGCAGCTTCGGCGGTTACACCGGGGAGCTGTTTTTT
V: TRBV6-5; size: .; J: TRBJ2-7; D: .; CDR3: CASSFEAGYEQYF; DNA: TGTGCCAGCAGTTTCGAGGCTGGATACGAGCAGTACTTC
V: TRBV7-9; size: .; J: TRBJ2-3; D: .; CDR3: CASNKFTDTQYF; DNA: TGTGCCAGCAATAAATTCACAGATACGCAGTATTTT
V: TRBV6-6; size: .; J: TRBJ2-1; D: TRBD2; CDR3: CASSQGLAATYNEQFF; DNA: TGTGCCAGCAGTCAGGGACTAGCGGCCACGTACAATGAGCAGTTCTTC
V: TRBV4-2; size: few; J: TRBJ2-5; D: .; CDR3: CASSQDIGGTGRETQYF; DNA: TGTGCCAGCAGCCAAGATATAGGGGGAACGGGGCGAGAGACCCAGTACTTC
V: TRBV11-2; size: .; J: TRBJ1-1; D: TRBD1; CDR3: CASSYSDRGNTEAFF; DNA: TGTGCCAGCAGCTATTCGGACAGGGGGAACACTGAAGCTTTCTTT
V: TRBV27; size: once; J: TRBJ1-2; D: TRBD1; CDR3: CASSLIGTGAYGYTF; DNA: TGTGCCAGCAGCCTAATAGGGACAGGAGCCTATGGCTACACCTTC
V: TRBV7-8; size: .; J: TRBJ1-5; D: TRBD1; CDR3: CASSPISPGQGKNQPQHF; DNA: TGTGCCAGCAGCCCGATTTCTCCGGGACAGGGAAAGAATCAGCCCCAGCATTTT
V: TRBV5-1; size: .; J: TRBJ1-1; D: TRBD1; CDR3: CASSWGQGNTEAFF; DNA: TGCGCCAGCAGCTGGGGACAGGGGAACACTGAAGCTTTCTTT
V: TRBV7-9; size: .; J: TRBJ2-3; D: .; CDR3: CASSLSDTQYF; DNA: TGTGCCAGCAGCTTATCGGATACGCAGTATTTT
V: TRBV11-2; size: .; J: TRBJ1-2; D: .; CDR3: CASSQGGDIYFLNYGYTF; DNA: TGTGCCAGCAGCCAAGGTGGAGATATATACTTTTTGAACTATGGCTACACCTTC
V: TRBV19; size: .; J: TRBJ1-5; D: .; CDR3: CASSITSYSNQPQHF; DNA: TGTGCCAGTAGTATTACCAGTTATAGCAATCAGCCCCAGCATTTT
V: TRBV30; size: .; J: TRBJ1-2; D: TRBD1; CDR3: CAWTWGTGDGYTF; DNA: TGTGCCTGGACCTGGGGGACAGGGGACGGCTACACCTTC
V: TRBV7-2; size: .; J: TRBJ2-7; D: TRBD2; CDR3: CASSPEGLGGYEQYF; DNA: TGTGCCAGCAGCCCAGAGGGACTAGGGGGCTACGAGCAGTACTTC
V: TRBV5-8; size: once; J: TRBJ2-2; D: TRBD1; CDR3: CASSLGQGVGELFF; DNA: TGTGCCAGCAGCTTGGGACAGGGGGTCGGGGAGCTGTTTTTT
V: TRBV6-1; size: .; J: TRBJ2-3; D: .; CDR3: CASSPRQAQGQYF; DNA: TGTGCCAGCAGTCCGCGACAGGCCCAGGGGCAGTATTTT
V: TRBV11-2; size: .; J: TRBJ1-5; D: .; CDR3: CASSPRYSNQPQHF; DNA: TGTGCCAGCAGCCCGCGATATAGCAATCAGCCCCAGCATTTT
V: TRBV15; size: .; J: TRBJ2-7; D: .; CDR3: CATSSSSVVSYEQYF; DNA: TGTGCCACCAGCAGCTCCTCAGTTGTGTCCTACGAGCAGTACTTC
V: TRBV28; size: .; J: TRBJ2-2; D: TRBD2; CDR3: CASFGAGGLNTGELFF; DNA: TGTGCCAGTTTCGGAGCGGGGGGCCTTAACACCGGGGAGCTGTTTTTT
V: TRBV6-5; size: .; J: TRBJ1-2; D: .; CDR3: CASSYSRGGADGYTF; DNA: TGTGCCAGCAGTTACTCTCGGGGGGGCGCGGATGGCTACACCTTC
V: TRBV19; size: .; J: TRBJ2-7; D: TRBD1; CDR3: CALWDRELYEQYF; DNA: TGTGCCCTATGGGACAGGGAATTATACGAGCAGTACTTC
V: TRBV19; size: .; J: TRBJ1-5; D: TRBD1; CDR3: CASRTGEGPQHF; DNA: TGTGCCAGTCGGACAGGGGAAGGTCCCCAGCATTTT
V: TRBV9; size: .; J: TRBJ1-5; D: TRBD1; CDR3: CASSVATTDRGLQPQHF; DNA: TGTGCCAGCAGCGTAGCTACGACCGACAGGGGGCTTCAGCCCCAGCATTTT
V: TRBV7-9; size: few; J: TRBJ2-7; D: .; CDR3: CASSLVTSEQYF; DNA: TGTGCCAGCAGCTTAGTTACGAGCGAGCAGTACTTC
V: TRBV28; size: .; J: TRBJ2-7; D: TRBD1; CDR3: CASSLTGGAYEQYF; DNA: TGTGCCAGCAGTTTAACAGGGGGTGCCTACGAGCAGTACTTC
V: TRBV4-3; size: .; J: TRBJ2-3; D: TRBD2; CDR3: CASSHYTSGRGTSTDTQYF; DNA: TGCGCCAGCAGCCACTACACTAGCGGGAGAGGGACTAGCACAGATACGCAGTATTTT
V: TRBV27; size: .; J: TRBJ1-1; D: .; CDR3: CASSFQGAFF; DNA: TGTGCCAGCAGTTTCCAGGGGGCTTTCTTT
V: TRBV19; size: .; J: TRBJ2-7; D: TRBD1; CDR3: CASSIKQGVTYEQYF; DNA: TGTGCCAGTAGTATCAAGCAGGGGGTCACCTACGAGCAGTACTTC
V: TRBV7-6; size: few; J: TRBJ2-2; D: .; CDR3: CASSVAGELFF; DNA: TGTGCCAGCAGCGTCGCCGGGGAGCTGTTTTTT
V: TRBV11-2; size: .; J: TRBJ2-7; D: .; CDR3: CASSRGTHGYEQYF; DNA: TGTGCCAGCAGCCGCGGGACCCATGGGTACGAGCAGTACTTC
V: TRBV4-1; size: .; J: TRBJ1-1; D: .; CDR3: CASSQVQGILPEAFF; DNA: TGCGCCAGCAGCCAAGTACAGGGTATCCTTCCTGAAGCTTTCTTT
V: TRBV5-6; size: .; J: TRBJ2-5; D: .; CDR3: CASSLAGGGVQETQYF; DNA: TGTGCCAGCAGCTTGGCCGGAGGGGGGGTCCAAGAGACCCAGTACTTC
V: TRBV6-6; size: .; J: TRBJ1-1; D: .; CDR3: CASSTGTPTEAFF; DNA: TGTGCCAGCAGTACTGGGACACCGACTGAAGCTTTCTTT
V: TRBV11-3; size: .; J: TRBJ2-3; D: .; CDR3: CASSTLGETDTQYF; DNA: TGTGCCAGCAGCACACTCGGGGAAACAGATACGCAGTATTTT